What follows are 13 T cell receptor beta chains derived from one specimen sequenced in a study of T cell changes during pregnancy in multiple sclerosis. Sequencing used immunoSEQ multiplex PCR; TCRdb keeps in-frame clones, though not all of them. This table holds 70,000 to 95,000 clones, around 89% found once. Sequenced material: peripheral blood, taken before pregnancy. Every receptor here comes from a female donor with multiple sclerosis, enrolled in a pregnancy study.

This clone was counted a single time. The chain uses TRBV9 and TRBJ2-1; 9 positions agree with TRBD1. Unmatched junction bases numbered 8, after V lost 3 bases and J lost 1 base. The CDR3 is made up of 17 amino acids. The germline V gene encodes CDR1 SGDLS and CDR2 YYNGEE. The DNA for the CDR3 is TGTGCCAGCAGCGAGGGGAGGGGACAGGGTTCCTACAATGAGCAGTTCTTC. Protein product: CASSEGRGQGSYNEQFF.

V usage is TRBV9 and J usage is TRBJ1-2; TRBD1 might be the D (6 bases). Germline V gene sequence: CDR1 SGDLS, CDR2 YYNGEE. This CDR3 has 17 residues. V shed 3 bases and J shed 0 bases, with 18 bases lying between them. CDR3 coding DNA: TGTGCCAGCAGCGCGGGACACGGGACCATTACTAACTATGGCTACACCTTC. Its protein product is CASSAGHGTITNYGYTF.

The chain is built from TRBV7-3 and TRBJ2-2; D unresolved. V shed 2 bases and J shed 7 bases, with 17 bases lying between them. This CDR3 is built from 16 residues. Germline V CDR1 and CDR2: SGHTA, FQGTGA. The CDR3 sequence is CASSLLGGLSNGELFF. The CDR3 DNA reads as TGTGCCAGCAGCTTACTAGGTGGCCTCAGTAACGGGGAGCTGTTTTTT.

The chain carries TRBV15 and TRBJ2-7; unclear D gene. V shed 0 bases and J shed 2 bases, with 11 bases lying between them. Germline CDR1 and CDR2: LNHNV and YYDKDF (reference sequence). CDR3 length equals 15 residues. The CDR3 region is CATSRDILAAYEQYF. As DNA, the CDR3 is TGTGCCACCAGCAGAGATATTCTGGCGGCCTACGAGCAGTACTTC.

The rearrangement links TRBV6-5 to TRBJ1-3; unclear D gene. Germline lookup yields CDR1 MNHEY and CDR2 SVGAGI. V lost 10 bases and J lost 8, with 18 bases in between. The CDR3 sequence is 13 residues long. The CDR3 region is CATYGQTEDTIYF. The DNA for the CDR3 is TGTGCCACCTACGGTCAAACGGAGGACACCATATATTTT.

V is TRBV7-8 and J is TRBJ2-5; 7 nucleotides match TRBD1. Germline V lookup: CDR1 SGHVS, CDR2 FQNEAQ. J lost 1 base, V lost 7 bases, and 12 bases had no gene match. The CDR3 spans 16 residues. CDR3: CASTLSRGLVQETQYF. CDR3 DNA: TGTGCCAGCACCCTTAGTAGGGGGCTAGTCCAAGAGACCCAGTACTTC. Variable domain in full (rest from reference TRBV7-8 and TRBJ2-5): GAGVSQSPRYKVAKRGQDVALRCDPISGHVSLFWYQQALGQGPEFLTYFQNEAQLDKSGLPSDRFFAERPEGSVSTLKIQRTQQEDSAVYLCASTLSRGLVQETQYFGPGTRLLVL.

J is TRBJ2-1 and V is TRBV15; 10 bases line up with TRBD1. This CDR3 has 16 residues. CDR1 LNHNV and CDR2 YYDKDF come from the germline V gene (reference sequence). With V trimmed by 4 bases and J by 4 bases, 7 bases remained unmatched. The CDR3 DNA reads TGTGCCACCAGCACGACGACAGGGGGCGGATACAATGAGCAGTTCTTC. It translates to CATSTTTGGGYNEQFF.

The chain links TRBV15 to TRBJ2-1; 7 bases agree with TRBD1. Germline-derived CDR1 and CDR2 are LNHNV and YYDKDF (reference sequence). The CDR3 consists of 15 residues. J was trimmed by 1 base and V by 1 base; bases with no gene match: 1. The CDR3: CATSRAGQSYNEQFF. CDR3 sequence (DNA): TGTGCCACCAGCAGAGCGGGACAGTCCTACAATGAGCAGTTCTTC. Supplemented by reference TRBV15 and TRBJ2-1, the full variable domain reads DAMVIQNPRYQVTQFGKPVTLSCSQTLNHNVMYWYQQKSSQAPKLLFHYYDKDFNNEADTPDNFQSRRPNTSFCFLDIRSPGLGDTAMYLCATSRAGQSYNEQFFGPGTRLTVL.

V is TRBV9 and J is TRBJ2-5; D is unresolved. The V end lost 0 bases, the J end lost 5 bases, and 11 bases lay between the germline ends. The CDR3 contains 14 residues. From germline, CDR1 is SGDLS and CDR2 YYNGEE. The CDR3 protein is CASSVDAVRETQYF. The CDR3 DNA sequence: TGTGCCAGCAGCGTAGATGCCGTTCGGGAGACCCAGTACTTC.

This chain uses TRBV18 with TRBJ2-3; 11 nucleotides agree with TRBD2. The CDR3 consists of 18 residues. The germline CDR1 and CDR2 sequences are KGHSH and LQKENI. V lost 3 bases to trimming and J lost 0 bases; unmatched junction nucleotides: 8. CDR3 coding DNA: TGTGCCAGCTCACCGCGGACTAGCGGGTTACGTAGCACAGATACGCAGTATTTT. Encoded protein: CASSPRTSGLRSTDTQYF.

The V and J genes are TRBV30 and TRBJ2-3; D unclear. V gave up 1 base and J gave up 2 bases, with 7 bases separating them. The germline V gene encodes CDR1 GTSNPN and CDR2 SVGIG (reference sequence). The length of the CDR3 is 13 residues. The chain's CDR3 is CAWSAGLTDTQYF. The DNA of the CDR3 is TGTGCCTGGAGTGCGGGTCTCACAGATACGCAGTATTTT.

This clone was found once. The V call is TRBV5-8, the J call TRBJ2-7; TRBD1 agrees at 10 bases. CDR1 and CDR2 from the germline V gene are SGHTS and YDEGEE. This CDR3 is 15 amino acids long. The V segment lost 0 bases and the J segment 2 bases; nucleotides outside the gene matches: 2. The DNA for the CDR3 is TGTGCCAGCAGCTTGGTCGGGACAGGGGCCTACGAGCAGTACTTC. This gives the protein CASSLVGTGAYEQYF.

V gene TRBV2 combines with J gene TRBJ2-7; 10 positions match TRBD1. CDR3 size: 16 residues. Germline assignment: CDR1 SNHLY and CDR2 FYNNEI. V lost 4 bases to trimming and J lost 2 bases; unmatched junction nucleotides: 8. This CDR3 is CASSGGQGGLPYEQYF. As DNA, the CDR3 is TGTGCCAGCAGTGGAGGACAGGGGGGGCTTCCCTACGAGCAGTACTTC. Looking up the rest from reference TRBV2 and TRBJ2-7 gives the full variable domain: EPEVTQTPSHQVTQMGQEVILRCVPISNHLYFYWYRQILGQKVEFLVSFYNNEISEKSEIFDDQFSVERPDGSNFTLKIRSTKLEDSAMYFCASSGGQGGLPYEQYFGPGTRLTVT.